What follows are 21 T cell receptor beta chains derived from one specimen sequenced in a study of CD8+ T cells in alopecia areata. Extraction and reverse transcription of RNA yielded cDNA as the sequencing template. Profiled with immunoSEQ multiplex PCR; TCRdb holds only in-frame clones, not every one. This sample yields around 100,000 clones, of which around three fifths are seen a single time; about 9% belongs to the top ten. Sequencing was performed on CD4+ T cells sorted from blood. The receptor set was obtained from a human donor in good health.

The J gene is TRBJ2-5, the V gene TRBV9, with 11 bases identical to TRBD1. Germline lookup yields CDR1 SGDLS and CDR2 YYNGEE. The CDR3 extends over 15 amino acids. V was pared by 0 bases and J by 5 bases, with 3 bases of the junction left unmatched. The CDR3 loop is CASSVGTGGQETQYF. The CDR3 DNA follows: TGTGCCAGCAGCGTAGGGACAGGGGGCCAGGAGACCCAGTACTTC.

The CDR3 bases are TGTGCCAGCAGACTTACTAGCGGGGGAGGCGTTGAGCAGTTCTTC. Residues: CASRLTSGGGVEQFF. This sequence joins TRBV6-1 and TRBJ2-1; TRBD2 aligns across 11 bases. In germline, CDR1 is MNHNS, CDR2 SASEGT. The length of the CDR3 is 15 residues. The J segment lost 9 bases and the V segment lost 6 bases, leaving 10 bases of the junction unmatched.

The chain couples TRBV4-2 to TRBJ2-5; 10 bases are a match to TRBD2. The germline V gene has CDR1 LGHNA and CDR2 YNFKEQ. The CDR3 runs 17 residues. Germline trimming cut 1 base from V and 5 bases from J; bases unmatched to any gene: 10. CDR3 protein: CASSQGTLAGATETQYF. Written as DNA, the CDR3 is TGTGCCAGCAGCCAAGGAACTCTAGCGGGGGCCACGGAGACCCAGTACTTC.

This chain uses TRBV28 with TRBJ1-6, with a tentative D call TRBD1 (6 bases). CDR1 is MDHEN and CDR2 is SYDVKM in the germline V gene. The CDR3 covers 15 residues. Deletions cut 6 bases from V and 3 bases from J, with 12 bases between. This chain's CDR3 is CASSEGGIYNSPLHF. CDR3 nucleotide sequence: TGTGCCAGCAGCGAAGGGGGTATCTATAATTCACCCCTCCACTTT.

J is TRBJ1-1 and V is TRBV29-1; D is unresolved. Trimming pared 2 bases from V and 4 bases from J, leaving 8 bases between. Germline V gene sequence: CDR1 SQVTM, CDR2 ANQGSEA. The length of the CDR3 is 12 residues. The CDR3 here is CSVERGSTEAFF. In DNA, the CDR3 is TGCAGCGTTGAACGGGGTTCCACTGAAGCTTTCTTT.

V gene TRBV20-1 combines with J gene TRBJ2-7; D is unclear. V lost 0 bases and J 6 bases, leaving 6 bases between the germline ends. The CDR3 is 11 amino acids. Germline V gene data show CDR1 as DFQATT and CDR2 as SNEGSKA (reference sequence). CDR3 bases: TGCAGTGCTAGAGATGACACCGAGCAGTACTTC. Translating gives CSARDDTEQYF.

This chain joins TRBV6-6 and TRBJ1-3, with D tentatively TRBD1 (5 bases). Looked up from germline, CDR1 is MNHNY and CDR2 is SVGAGI (reference sequence). The CDR3 consists of 15 residues. V shed 2 bases and J shed 0 bases, with 8 bases lying between them. The CDR3 DNA is TGTGCCAGCAGTTACGACAGAAGCTCTGGAAACACCATATATTTT. Protein product: CASSYDRSSGNTIYF.

The chain carries TRBV25-1 and TRBJ2-1; 13 bases map to TRBD2. V lost 3 bases to trimming and J lost 4 bases; unmatched junction nucleotides: 0. From germline, CDR1 is MGHDK and CDR2 SYGVNS. The CDR3 consists of 15 residues. The CDR3 nucleotides are TGTGCCAGCAGTGAGGGACTAGCGGGGTACAATGAGCAGTTCTTC. Its protein product is CASSEGLAGYNEQFF.

The CDR3 region has the DNA TGTGCCAGCAGTGTTCATGACAGGGAGTTCTCTGGCTACACCTTC. Encoded protein: CASSVHDREFSGYTF. The chain employs TRBV6-1 and TRBJ1-2, with 7 bases matching TRBD1. Trimming removed 4 bases from V and 7 bases from J; junction bases left unmatched: 12. CDR1 is MNHNS and CDR2 is SASEGT in the germline V gene. CDR3 length equals 15 residues.

The J gene is TRBJ1-5, the V gene TRBV28, with 7 nucleotides matching TRBD1. The germline V gene has CDR1 MDHEN and CDR2 SYDVKM. The CDR3 is 14 amino acids. V was pared by 8 bases and J by 6 bases, with 10 bases of the junction left unmatched. The CDR3 loop reads CASGSGEGAQPQHF. CDR3 nucleotides: TGTGCCAGCGGCAGTGGCGAGGGGGCTCAGCCCCAGCATTTT.

This rearrangement joins TRBV25-1 to TRBJ1-1; TRBD1 matches at 7 bases. The CDR3 runs to 14 residues. V lost 4 bases, J lost 8 bases, and 10 bases stayed unmatched. Germline values: CDR1 MGHDK, CDR2 SYGVNS. The CDR3 DNA is TGTGCCAGCAGTGCCATGACAGGGAACGGCGAAGCTTTCTTT. It yields the protein CASSAMTGNGEAFF.

This clone has just a few counts. The chain is built from TRBV5-1 and TRBJ1-1, with D unclear. The CDR3 is 15 amino acids. Trimming pared 0 bases from V and 0 bases from J, leaving 9 bases between. Germline CDR1 is SGHRS and CDR2 is YFSETQ. The DNA of the CDR3 is TGCGCCAGCAGCTTGGCCGGACGGATGAACACTGAAGCTTTCTTT. This sequence encodes CASSLAGRMNTEAFF.

This clone was detected a few times. The V and J genes are TRBV7-2 and TRBJ2-3; maybe TRBD2 (5 bases). Trimming shortened V by 6 bases and J by 6 bases, and 16 bases separated the two germline ends. This CDR3 is 14 amino acids long. Per germline, CDR1 SGHTA and CDR2 FQGNSA. CDR3 sequence: CASRLEHLGDTQYF. In nucleotides, the CDR3 is TGTGCCAGCAGACTAGAGCACCTCGGGGATACGCAGTATTTT.

This clone has a single count. The chain recombines TRBV29-1 with TRBJ2-7; tentative D call: TRBD1 (6 bases). V lost 7 bases and J 5 bases, leaving 15 bases between the germline ends. CDR1 is SQVTM, CDR2 ANQGSEA, per germline. The CDR3 extends over 12 amino acids. This CDR3 is CSARTAPNEQYF. The CDR3, as DNA: TGCAGCGCTAGGACAGCCCCCAACGAGCAGTACTTC.

The V gene is TRBV5-6, the J gene TRBJ2-1, with 8 bases lining up with TRBD2. The CDR3 runs 14 residues. Germline CDR1 and CDR2: SGHDT and YYEEEE. The ends lost 0 bases at V and 7 bases at J; junction bases unmatched: 3. The chain's CDR3 is CASSLVSGVNEQFF. Here the CDR3 DNA reads TGTGCCAGCAGCTTGGTTAGCGGGGTGAATGAGCAGTTCTTC. The full variable domain, its missing parts supplied by reference TRBV5-6 and TRBJ2-1, is DAGVTQSPTHLIKTRGQQVTLRCSPKSGHDTVSWYQQALGQGPQFIFQYYEEEERQRGNFPDRFSGHQFPNYSSELNVNALLLGDSALYLCASSLVSGVNEQFFGPGTRLTVL.

The chain joins TRBV4-1 to TRBJ2-1; the match to TRBD2 covers 10 bases. Per germline, CDR1 MGHRA and CDR2 YSYEKL. V dropped 4 bases and J dropped 3; count of bases not matched to a gene: 9. CDR3 length: 17 residues. The chain's CDR3 is CASSPTQRGGLYNEQFF. For the CDR3, the DNA is TGCGCCAGCAGCCCCACCCAGCGGGGGGGCCTCTACAATGAGCAGTTCTTC.

V gene TRBV7-9 combines with J gene TRBJ2-3; TRBD2 matches 8 bases. CDR3 size: 15 residues. V dropped 3 bases and J dropped 2; count of bases not matched to a gene: 4. Per the germline V gene, CDR1 is SEHNR and CDR2 is FQNEAQ (reference sequence). As DNA, the CDR3 is TGTGCCAGCAGCTTTCGGGGGGGCATCACAGATACGCAGTATTTT. This sequence encodes CASSFRGGITDTQYF.

This clone has only a few counts. This chain uses TRBV2 with TRBJ2-6; 10 nucleotides match TRBD1. CDR3 size: 17 residues. CDR1 SNHLY and CDR2 FYNNEI come from the germline V gene. The V and J ends lost 4 bases and 2 bases, in that order; junction bases with no gene match: 5. The CDR3 spells CASSGTGGQTGANVLTF. The CDR3 DNA reads as TGTGCCAGCAGTGGGACAGGGGGGCAGACTGGGGCCAACGTCCTGACTTTC.

The chain uses TRBV11-2 and TRBJ1-6; weak D call: TRBD1 (6 bases). CDR1 and CDR2 from the germline V gene are SGHAT and FQNNGV. The CDR3 totals 15 residues. V lost 4 bases and J lost 6, with 13 bases in between. In DNA form, the CDR3 reads TGTGCCAGCAGCTCCCGACAGGCCCGTAATTCACCCCTCCACTTT. Protein: CASSSRQARNSPLHF.

In its sample, this clone was seen a few times. This chain links TRBV7-2 with TRBJ2-7; D gene uncertain. Trimming took off 2 bases at V and 3 bases at J, with 2 bases between the two ends. This CDR3 spans 11 amino acids. Germline CDR1 SGHTA, CDR2 FQGNSA. The DNA of the CDR3 is TGTGCCAGCAGCTTAATCTACGAGCAGTACTTC. Residues: CASSLIYEQYF.

The sample holds one count of this clone. The sample holds other DNA sequences that translate to the same CDR3. CDR3 in DNA: TGTGCCAGCAGCTTGCAGGGGAGAGAGACCCAGTACTTC. Translating gives CASSLQGRETQYF. This rearrangement joins TRBV7-2 to TRBJ2-5; D perhaps matches TRBD1 (6 bases). With 3 bases removed from V and 4 bases from J, the gap between germline ends came to 9 bases. This CDR3 has 13 amino acids. Germline V lookup: CDR1 SGHTA, CDR2 FQGNSA.